The present T cell receptor beta chain was sequenced within a study of cytomegalovirus exposure and HLA in healthy donors. Study overall: Some 180 million T cells yielded 100 million or so unique TCR beta sequences in earlier analysis.

On this clone: The antigen remains unidentified. Other DNA sequences in this specimen translate into the identical CDR3.

Notes on the study in general: When presence/absence was analysed, sequencing depth was taken to be roughly uniform across donors. Using the classifier, cytomegalovirus status was reportedly diagnosed with high specificity and sensitivity.

The PCR made use of 60 Vbeta and 13 Jbeta primers. TCRdb's table, derived via immunoSEQ multiplex PCR, lists solely in-frame clones and lacks some. Found here are approximately 100,000 clones, about 59% of them singletons; the top ten hold around 4%. Germline V gene sequence: CDR1 SGHRS, CDR2 YFSETQ. Trimming stripped 0 bases from V and 6 bases from J, with 8 bases between. The CDR3 runs to 13 residues. The rearrangement links TRBV5-1 to TRBJ2-3; D not resolved. The sample comprised PBMCs. The receptor comes from a man younger than 40 in good health and CMV-seropositive. As DNA, the CDR3 is TGCGCCAGCAGCTTGGCGGGTACCGATACGCAGTATTTT. Translation gives CASSLAGTDTQYF.